Shown below are 21 T cell receptor beta chains from a single sample sequenced in a study of identical twins. A single record per CDR3 protein comes from TCRdb applying MiXCR to the 5' RACE reads. This sample has about 890,000 distinct CDR3 sequences; 9% to 15% occur once, and the top ten carry about 1.6%. These same records also appear under a second study, on yellow fever vaccine responses in identical twins.

The sequencing input was PBMCs. The receptors stem from a young woman in good health.

This chain uses TRBV7-8 with TRBJ2-1; D is unclear. This CDR3 is 13 amino acids long. Germline CDR1 reads SGHVS; CDR2 reads FQNEAQ. V was clipped by 5 bases and J by 8 bases, with 13 bases between them. CDR3: CASSPTHWDEQFF. The CDR3 region has the DNA TGTGCCAGCAGCCCGACCCATTGGGATGAGCAGTTCTTC. Supplemented by reference TRBV7-8 and TRBJ2-1, the full variable domain reads GAGVSQSPRYKVAKRGQDVALRCDPISGHVSLFWYQQALGQGPEFLTYFQNEAQLDKSGLPSDRFFAERPEGSVSTLKIQRTQQEDSAVYLCASSPTHWDEQFFGPGTRLTVL.

Here the CDR3 reads CASSAQGGELFF. Written as DNA, the CDR3 is TGTGCCAGCAGCGCACAGGGCGGGGAGCTGTTTTTT. This chain uses TRBV7-8 with TRBJ2-2, with a possible D match to TRBD1 (6 bases). The V gene's germline CDR1 is SGHVS and CDR2 FQNEAQ. The V gene lost 5 bases and the J gene lost 7 bases, with 8 bases spanning the gap. The CDR3 is 12 amino acids.

This clonotype was seen a few times. The V call is TRBV25-1, the J call TRBJ2-3; perhaps TRBD2 as D (5 bases). CDR1 and CDR2 from the germline V gene are MGHDK and SYGVNS. The V gene lost 5 bases and the J gene lost 6 bases, with 15 bases spanning the gap. This CDR3 spans 14 amino acids. The chain's CDR3 is CASSRGPPVDTQYF. Written as DNA, the CDR3 is TGTGCCAGCAGTCGGGGTCCCCCCGTGGATACGCAGTATTTT.

Here the CDR3 DNA reads TGTGCCAGCAGTCCCCTCGGGGGAGTCGAGCAGTACTTC. This encodes CASSPLGGVEQYF. The chain links TRBV12-3 or TRBV12-4 to TRBJ2-7, with a possible D match to TRBD2 (6 bases). V was trimmed by 5 bases and J by 6 bases, leaving 14 bases between them. The CDR3 is 13 residues long.

This clonotype was counted only a few times. This sequence joins TRBV28 and TRBJ1-1; no clear D gene. V was shortened by 3 bases and J by 9 bases, with 8 bases between the two germline ends. The CDR3 is 11 residues long. Germline V gene data show CDR1 as MDHEN and CDR2 as SYDVKM. CDR3 amino acids: CASSFGRKAFF. In nucleotides, the CDR3 is TGTGCCAGCAGTTTTGGCCGGAAAGCTTTCTTT. The entire variable domain, with the rest obtained from reference TRBV28 and TRBJ1-1, is as follows: DVKVTQSSRYLVKRTGEKVFLECVQDMDHENMFWYRQDPGLGLRLIYFSYDVKMKEKGDIPEGYSVSREKKERFSLILESASTNQTSMYLCASSFGRKAFFGQGTRLTVV.

The table lists this clonotype with a few counts. The V call is TRBV20-1, the J call TRBJ1-5; D possibly corresponds to TRBD1 (6 bases). V was shortened by 6 bases and J by 2 bases, with 14 bases between the two germline ends. This CDR3 has 14 residues. CDR1 DFQATT and CDR2 SNEGSKA come from the germline V gene (reference sequence). The CDR3 sequence: CSAENRDGNQPQHF. DNA for the CDR3: TGCAGTGCCGAGAACAGGGACGGCAATCAGCCCCAGCATTTT.

This clonotype was seen ten or more times. The rearrangement joins TRBV12-3 or TRBV12-4 to TRBJ2-3, with D perhaps TRBD1 (6 bases). The V end lost 6 bases, the J end lost 0 bases, and 16 bases lay between the germline ends. The CDR3 contains 16 residues. The CDR3 sequence is CASRWRTDFSTDTQYF. Here the CDR3 DNA reads TGTGCCAGCAGATGGCGGACAGACTTTAGCACAGATACGCAGTATTTT.

This clonotype was recorded a few times. The chain employs TRBV28 and TRBJ2-1; TRBD2 might be the D (5 bases). The germline gives CDR1 MDHEN, CDR2 SYDVKM. The CDR3 sequence is 14 residues long. Between the trimmed V and J ends, which lost 3 bases and 5 bases, there was a span of 11 bases. This chain's CDR3 is CASSFQTKNNEQFF. The CDR3 DNA is TGTGCCAGCAGTTTTCAGACTAAAAACAATGAGCAGTTCTTC. Supplemented by reference TRBV28 and TRBJ2-1, the full variable domain reads DVKVTQSSRYLVKRTGEKVFLECVQDMDHENMFWYRQDPGLGLRLIYFSYDVKMKEKGDIPEGYSVSREKKERFSLILESASTNQTSMYLCASSFQTKNNEQFFGPGTRLTVL.

This clonotype has a count of ten or more. The V call is TRBV29-1, the J call TRBJ1-4, with 10 nucleotides matching TRBD1. The CDR3 extends over 15 amino acids. Germline loops: CDR1 SQVTM, CDR2 ANQGSEA. After removal of 5 bases from V and 8 bases from J, the junction contained 11 bases not matched to a gene. CDR3 region: CSVRPRTGGREKLFF. The CDR3, as DNA: TGCAGCGTTCGCCCCCGGACAGGGGGGAGGGAAAAACTGTTTTTT. Combining the CDR3 with reference TRBV29-1 and TRBJ1-4 gives the whole variable domain SAVISQKPSRDICQRGTSLTIQCQVDSQVTMMFWYRQQPGQSLTLIATANQGSEATYESGFVIDKFPISRPNLTFSTLTVSNMSPEDSSIYLCSVRPRTGGREKLFFGSGTQLSVL.

The CDR3 sequence: CSVPTFTSGRETQYF. For the CDR3, the DNA is TGCAGTGTCCCGACTTTTACTAGCGGGAGAGAGACCCAGTACTTC. The chain carries TRBV20-1 and TRBJ2-5; 11 bases are shared with TRBD2. The CDR3 contains 15 residues. The J segment lost 4 bases and the V segment lost 7 bases, leaving 11 bases of the junction unmatched. Looked up from germline, CDR1 is DFQATT and CDR2 is SNEGSKA (reference sequence).

This sequence joins TRBV5-1 and TRBJ2-2, with D tentatively TRBD2 (5 bases). Germline values: CDR1 SGHRS, CDR2 YFSETQ. V dropped 1 base and J dropped 0 bases, with 7 bases sitting between them. The CDR3 sequence is 15 residues long. The CDR3 coding sequence is TGCGCCAGCAGCTTGTACGGGACGAACACCGGGGAGCTGTTTTTT. Its protein product is CASSLYGTNTGELFF.

A few counts support this clonotype. V is TRBV5-1 and J is TRBJ2-7; a possible D gene is TRBD1 (7 bases). Between the trimmed V and J ends, which lost 7 bases and 4 bases, there was a span of 33 bases. From germline, CDR1 is SGHRS and CDR2 YFSETQ. The CDR3 contains 19 residues. CDR3 DNA: TGCGCCAGCTCCCCTCAGGGGGGCCTAGGACCTGGGAGAATTTACGAGCAGTACTTC. Its protein product is CASSPQGGLGPGRIYEQYF.

This clonotype was recorded many times. The chain uses TRBV7-8 and TRBJ2-3; the D gene is possibly TRBD2 (6 bases). Germline V gene sequence: CDR1 SGHVS, CDR2 FQNEAQ. V shed 8 bases and J shed 3 bases, with 6 bases lying between them. The CDR3 totals 11 residues. In DNA form, the CDR3 reads TGTGCCAGCGGGAGGACAGATACGCAGTATTTT. The encoded protein is CASGRTDTQYF.

The chain has TRBV6-1 and TRBJ1-2; the match to TRBD1 covers 9 bases. CDR3 length equals 15 residues. Germline V CDR1 and CDR2: MNHNS, SASEGT. V dropped 4 bases and J dropped 7; count of bases not matched to a gene: 10. As DNA, the CDR3 is TGTGCCAGCAGTGCCAACCCGACAGGGGGTATTGGCTACACCTTC. It specifies CASSANPTGGIGYTF.

This clonotype was seen only a few times. The rearrangement uses TRBV7-9 and TRBJ1-6, with TRBD1 as a possible D gene (5 bases). The CDR3 length is 14 residues. Per the germline V gene, CDR1 is SEHNR and CDR2 is FQNEAQ (reference sequence). V lost 5 bases and J lost 10, with 15 bases in between. CDR3 in DNA: TGTGCCAGCAGCCAAACCGCGACAGTATCACCCCTCCACTTT. Protein sequence: CASSQTATVSPLHF.

This sequence joins TRBV18 and TRBJ2-5; the D is unclear. V lost 3 bases and J 1 base, leaving 6 bases between the germline ends. CDR1 is KGHSH, CDR2 LQKENI, per germline. CDR3 size: 13 residues. CDR3 sequence reads: CASSPLGQETQYF. The CDR3 DNA reads TGTGCCAGCTCACCCTTGGGCCAAGAGACCCAGTACTTC.

The chain employs TRBV10-2 and TRBJ2-3; D gene uncertain. Between the trimmed V and J ends, which lost 11 bases and 4 bases, there was a span of 13 bases. This CDR3 is 12 amino acids long. CDR1 is WSHSY, CDR2 SAAADI, per germline. CDR3 sequence: CASGQLSDTQYF. The CDR3 bases are TGCGCCTCCGGCCAGTTGTCAGATACGCAGTATTTT.

This clonotype was picked up a small number of times. The rearrangement joins TRBV12-3 or TRBV12-4 to TRBJ2-3; 14 positions agree with TRBD2. The length of the CDR3 is 17 residues. V was clipped by 5 bases and J by 3 bases; unmatched bases: 7. This CDR3 is CASSPGTSGSTTDTQYF. The DNA for the CDR3 is TGTGCCAGCAGTCCAGGGACTAGCGGGAGTACTACAGATACGCAGTATTTT.

This clonotype was counted ten times or more. The gene calls are TRBV5-6 and TRBJ2-1; D is unclear. Germline CDR1 and CDR2: SGHDT and YYEEEE. V shed 0 bases and J shed 3 bases, with 13 bases lying between them. CDR3 length equals 16 residues. This CDR3 reads CASSLVGSTNYNEQFF. The DNA for the CDR3 is TGTGCCAGCAGCTTGGTGGGAAGTACCAACTACAATGAGCAGTTCTTC.

V is TRBV6-5 and J is TRBJ2-2; TRBD1 or TRBD2 may be the D gene (5 bases each). The CDR3 is 16 residues long. V gave up 0 bases and J gave up 3 bases, with 11 bases separating them. The germline CDR1 and CDR2 sequences are MNHEY and SVGAGI. CDR3 coding DNA: TGTGCCAGCAGTTACTCCGCAGGGACCTACACCGGGGAGCTGTTTTTT. As protein: CASSYSAGTYTGELFF.

This clonotype came up a few times. This chain joins TRBV28 and TRBJ1-6; tentative D call: TRBD1 (6 bases). The CDR3 extends over 15 amino acids. The germline CDR1 and CDR2 sequences are MDHEN and SYDVKM. V gave up 4 bases and J gave up 6 bases, with 13 bases separating them. CDR3 DNA sequence: TGTGCCAGCAGTTCAGCCGGGGGGGCTAATTCACCCCTCCACTTT. Its protein is CASSSAGGANSPLHF.